This TCR beta chain was recovered during a study of cytomegalovirus exposure and HLA in healthy donors. In the PCR, 60 Vbeta and 13 Jbeta primers were used. Measured with immunoSEQ multiplex PCR; TCRdb has only the in-frame clones, and not every one. The table lists about 94,000 clones, approximately 78% of them singletons. Study results and caveats: Equally common other TCR beta chains were less clonally expanded than HLA-associated ones, a later analysis found.

The CDR3 has 14 residues. The ends were cut back, 7 bases at V and 3 bases at J, with 15 bases in the middle. Germline lookup yields CDR1 LNHDA and CDR2 SQIVND (reference sequence). Worth noting for this clone: Its antigen is unidentified.

Healthy individuals who donated bone marrow served as the donors. The chain links TRBV19 to TRBJ2-5; no reliable D call. The sequenced material came from PBMCs. The receptor's source is a woman aged 55-69 years in good health and CMV-seronegative. The CDR3 spells CASMRLGVEETQYF. The DNA of the CDR3 is TGTGCCAGTATGAGGCTAGGAGTTGAAGAGACCCAGTACTTC.